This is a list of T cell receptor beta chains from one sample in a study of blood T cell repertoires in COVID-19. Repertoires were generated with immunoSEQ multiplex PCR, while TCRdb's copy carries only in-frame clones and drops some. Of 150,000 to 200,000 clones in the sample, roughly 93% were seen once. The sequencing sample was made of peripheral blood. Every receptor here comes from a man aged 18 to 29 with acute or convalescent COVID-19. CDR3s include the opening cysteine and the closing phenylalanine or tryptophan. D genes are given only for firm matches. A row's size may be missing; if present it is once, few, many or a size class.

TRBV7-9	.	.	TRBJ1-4	TGTGCCAGCAGCTCCCGACAGCCCTTAGGGGAAAAACTGTTTTTT	CASSSRQPLGEKLFF
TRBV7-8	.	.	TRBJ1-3	TGTGCCAGCAGTCTTACAGGGAGGGGAAGGAACACCATATATTTT	CASSLTGRGRNTIYF
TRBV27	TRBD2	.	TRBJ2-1	TGTGCCAGCAGCCCAGCGGGGACCTACAATGAGCAGTTCTTC	CASSPAGTYNEQFF
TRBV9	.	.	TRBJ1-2	TGTGCCAGCAGCGGAGCAGGGGATCCAGACTATGGCTACACCTTC	CASSGAGDPDYGYTF
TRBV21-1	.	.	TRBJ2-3	TGTGCCAGCAGCAAACGAACTAGCGGGGCTTGCACAGATACGCAGTATTTT	CASSKRTSGACTDTQYF
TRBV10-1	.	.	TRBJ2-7	TGCGGGATGAAACAAGGGGGCTACGAGCAGTACTTC	CGMKQGGYEQYF
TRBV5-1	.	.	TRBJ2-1	TGCGCCAGCAGCTTCTCTAGCGACTACAATGAGCAGTTCTTC	CASSFSSDYNEQFF
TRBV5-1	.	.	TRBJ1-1	TGCGCCAGCAGCCCCGCCGGGCGGCGGGGGAACACTGAAGCTTTCTTT	CASSPAGRRGNTEAFF
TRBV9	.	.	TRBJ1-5	TGTGCCAGCAGCGTAGGTCAGGGGCCCCAGCCCCAGCATTTT	CASSVGQGPQPQHF
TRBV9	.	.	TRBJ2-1	TGTGCCAGCAGCGTAGTAATAGCTGGGGAGCAGTTCTTC	CASSVVIAGEQFF
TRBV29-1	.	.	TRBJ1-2	TGCAGCGCCTTGCCCCAGGGGAAGGACTATGGCTACACCTTC	CSALPQGKDYGYTF
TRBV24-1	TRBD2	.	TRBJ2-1	TGTGCCACCAGTGATTCACTAGCGGGATCCCCACACAATGAGCAGTTCTTC	CATSDSLAGSPHNEQFF
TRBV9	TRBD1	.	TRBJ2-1	TGTGCCAGCAGCCCATGGACAGGGGGACGCAATGAGCAGTTCTTC	CASSPWTGGRNEQFF
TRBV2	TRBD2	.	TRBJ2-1	TGTGCCAGCAGTTCGGGGGGGGCCTCCTACAATGAGCAGTTCTTC	CASSSGGASYNEQFF
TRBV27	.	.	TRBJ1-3	TGTGCCAGCAGTTTATCTTTCGGCAGGGTGGACACCATATATTTT	CASSLSFGRVDTIYF
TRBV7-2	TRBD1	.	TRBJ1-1	TGTGCCAGCAGCAAGCACCCAGGACAGGGGACTGAAGCTTTCTTT	CASSKHPGQGTEAFF
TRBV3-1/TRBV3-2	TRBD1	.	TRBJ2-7	TGTGCCAGCAGCCCCTGGACAGGGATGTATAGCGAGCAGTACTTC	CASSPWTGMYSEQYF
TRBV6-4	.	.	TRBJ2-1	TGTGCCAGCAGTGACACCCGGATCGGCGGAGGTTCTGTATACTACAATGAGCAGTTCTTC	CASSDTRIGGGSVYYNEQFF
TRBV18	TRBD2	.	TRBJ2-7	TGTGCCAGCTCTCCAGGACGGGGGGGTACCTACGAGCAGTACTTC	CASSPGRGGTYEQYF
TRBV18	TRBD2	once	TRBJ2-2	TGTGCCAGCTCACCACGCTCAACCGGGACTACCTCGAGCACCGGGGAGCTGTTTTTT	CASSPRSTGTTSSTGELFF
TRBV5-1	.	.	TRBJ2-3	TGCGCCAGCAGCTTGAGGCAGGGCACAGATACGCAGTATTTT	CASSLRQGTDTQYF
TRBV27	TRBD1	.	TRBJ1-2	TGTGCCAGCAGTTCGGGACAGGCGGCGGGTGGCTACACCTTC	CASSSGQAAGGYTF
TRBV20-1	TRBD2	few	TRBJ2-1	TGCAGTGCTAGTCGGACTAGCGGGAGTGCCTACAATGAGCAGTTCTTC	CSASRTSGSAYNEQFF
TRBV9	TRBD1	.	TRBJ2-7	TGTGCCAGCAGCCCATTGGGACAGGGCTTCGGGGAGCAGTACTTC	CASSPLGQGFGEQYF
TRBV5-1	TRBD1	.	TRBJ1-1	TGCGCCAGCAGCCCCACCGGGACAGGGAGTTGGACCACTGAAGCTTTCTTT	CASSPTGTGSWTTEAFF
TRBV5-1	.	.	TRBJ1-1	TGCGCCAGCAGCTATAATTCGATCGGACAGTTGAACACTGAAGCTTTCTTT	CASSYNSIGQLNTEAFF
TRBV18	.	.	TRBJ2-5	TGTGCCAGCTCACCCCTCGGGGGTTTGGAGACCCAGTACTTC	CASSPLGGLETQYF
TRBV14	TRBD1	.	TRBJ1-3	TGTGCCAGCAGCCATAGGAGACAGGGCTCCAACACCATATATTTT	CASSHRRQGSNTIYF
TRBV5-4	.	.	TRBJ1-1	TGTGCCAGCAGCTCCGGGGGGGGCACTGAAGCTTTCTTT	CASSSGGGTEAFF
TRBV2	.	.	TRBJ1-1	TGTGCCAGCACAGAGAACACTGAAGCTTTCTTT	CASTENTEAFF
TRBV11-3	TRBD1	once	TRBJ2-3	TGTGCCAGCAGGGGACAGGGGACAGATACGCAGTATTTT	CASRGQGTDTQYF
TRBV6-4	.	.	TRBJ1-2	TGTGCCAGCAGAGGGGGGGTCGGCTATGGCTACACCTTC	CASRGGVGYGYTF
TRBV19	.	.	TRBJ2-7	TGTGCCAGTAGTTCGGGGATGGGTCCCTACGAGCAGTACTTC	CASSSGMGPYEQYF
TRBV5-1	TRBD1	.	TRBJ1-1	TGCGCCAGCAGTTTCGCCCGGGACAGGGTCACTGAAGCTTTCTTT	CASSFARDRVTEAFF
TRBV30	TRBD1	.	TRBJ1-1	TGTGCCTGGAGTGTGGGACAGCTAAACACTGAAGCTTTCTTT	CAWSVGQLNTEAFF
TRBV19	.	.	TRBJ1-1	TGTGCCAGTAGTATAAAGATCGGCACTGAAGCTTTCTTT	CASSIKIGTEAFF
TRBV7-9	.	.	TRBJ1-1	TGTGCCAGCAGCTTCGGGGGGCAGCTTGAAGCTTTCTTT	CASSFGGQLEAFF